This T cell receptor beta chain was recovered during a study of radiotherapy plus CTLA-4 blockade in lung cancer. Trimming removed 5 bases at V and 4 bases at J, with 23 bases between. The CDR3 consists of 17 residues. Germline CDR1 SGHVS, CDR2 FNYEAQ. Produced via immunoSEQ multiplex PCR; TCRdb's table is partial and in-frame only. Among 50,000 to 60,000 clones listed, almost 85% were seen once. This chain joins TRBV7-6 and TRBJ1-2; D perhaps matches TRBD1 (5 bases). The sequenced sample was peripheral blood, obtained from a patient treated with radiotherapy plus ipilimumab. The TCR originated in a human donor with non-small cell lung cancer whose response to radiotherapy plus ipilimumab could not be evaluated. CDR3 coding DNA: TGTGCCAGCAGCAAGGGGCATGAATCTCGAAAGATCTATGGCTACACCTTC. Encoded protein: CASSKGHESRKIYGYTF.